The present T cell receptor (beta chain) was sequenced within a study of response to subunit inactivated influenza vaccine. TCRdb re-called the RT-PCR reads through MiXCR, storing one row per CDR3 protein. The sample records 550,000 to 800,000 distinct CDR3 sequences, 11% to 15% being singletons. Many counts were recorded for this clonotype. This CDR3 has 13 residues. Trimming removed 6 bases at V and 7 bases at J, with 16 bases between. The sample here was PBMCs from blood, taken 14 to 15 days before vaccination. The source of this sequence is a man aged 45-65 years who received an inactivated influenza vaccine. The V call is TRBV12-3 or TRBV12-4, the J call TRBJ2-7, with D tentatively TRBD1 (5 bases). CDR3 DNA sequence: TGTGCCAGCAGGCTGAAGGGGTTTGGGGAGCAGTACTTC. Translating gives CASRLKGFGEQYF.